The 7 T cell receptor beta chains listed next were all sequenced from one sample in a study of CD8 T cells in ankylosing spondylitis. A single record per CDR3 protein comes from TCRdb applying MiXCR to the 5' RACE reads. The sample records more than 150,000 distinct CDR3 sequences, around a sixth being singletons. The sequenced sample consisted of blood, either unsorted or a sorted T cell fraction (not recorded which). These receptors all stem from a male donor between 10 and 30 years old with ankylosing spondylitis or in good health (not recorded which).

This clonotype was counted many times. The DNA of the CDR3 is TGTGCCAGCAAAAGACAACTTCCGAACACTGAAGCTTTCTTT. Amino acids: CASKRQLPNTEAFF. The chain recombines TRBV5-5 with TRBJ1-1, with D hard to call. The CDR3 covers 14 residues. V lost 6 bases and J lost 1, with 13 bases in between. The germline V gene has CDR1 SGHKS and CDR2 YYEKEE (reference sequence).

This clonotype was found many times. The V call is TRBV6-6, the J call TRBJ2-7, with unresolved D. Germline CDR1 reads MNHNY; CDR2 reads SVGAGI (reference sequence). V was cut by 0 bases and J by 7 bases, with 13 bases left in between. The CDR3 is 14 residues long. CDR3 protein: CASSYSPVLGEQYV. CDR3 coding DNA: TGTGCCAGCAGTTACTCACCCGTCTTGGGTGAGCAGTACGTC.

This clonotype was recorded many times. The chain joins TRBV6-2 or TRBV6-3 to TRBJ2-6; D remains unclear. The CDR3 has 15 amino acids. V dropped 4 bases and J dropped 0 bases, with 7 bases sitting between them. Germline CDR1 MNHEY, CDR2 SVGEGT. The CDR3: CASSFDGSGANVLTF. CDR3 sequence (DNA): TGTGCCAGCAGTTTCGACGGCTCTGGGGCCAACGTCCTGACTTTC.

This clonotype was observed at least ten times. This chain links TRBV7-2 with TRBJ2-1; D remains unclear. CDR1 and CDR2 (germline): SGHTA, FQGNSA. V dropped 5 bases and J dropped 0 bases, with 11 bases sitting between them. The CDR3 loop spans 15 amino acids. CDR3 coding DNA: TGTGCCAGCAGCAAACTACCGAGCTCCTACAATGAGCAGTTCTTC. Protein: CASSKLPSSYNEQFF.

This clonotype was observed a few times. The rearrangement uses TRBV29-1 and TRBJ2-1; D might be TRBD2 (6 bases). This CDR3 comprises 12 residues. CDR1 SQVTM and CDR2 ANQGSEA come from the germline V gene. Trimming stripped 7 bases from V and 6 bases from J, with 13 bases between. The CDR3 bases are TGCAGCGGTCGGGAGAAGGTCAATGAGCAGTTCTTC. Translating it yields CSGREKVNEQFF.

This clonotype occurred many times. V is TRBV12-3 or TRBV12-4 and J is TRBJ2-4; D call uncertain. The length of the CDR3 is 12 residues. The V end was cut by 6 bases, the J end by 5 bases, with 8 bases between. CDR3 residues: CASRSGENIQYF. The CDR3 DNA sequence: TGTGCCAGCAGGTCCGGAGAAAACATTCAGTACTTC.

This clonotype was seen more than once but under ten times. CDR3 nucleotide sequence: TGCGCCAGCAGCGGTGGGACCTACGAGCAGTACTTC. It translates to CASSGGTYEQYF. The gene calls are TRBV5-1 and TRBJ2-7; D ambiguous. Germline CDR1 SGHRS, CDR2 YFSETQ. This CDR3 spans 12 amino acids. The germline V and J ends were trimmed by 4 bases and 2 bases, with 7 bases remaining between them.